This T cell receptor (beta chain) is drawn from a study of T cells in Graves' hyperthyroidism and ophthalmopathy. This clonotype has only a few counts. This CDR3 region has 14 residues. The germline V gene has CDR1 SQVTM and CDR2 ANQGSEA. With 4 bases removed from V and 1 base from J, the gap between germline ends came to 14 bases. RNA transcripts were the template for amplifying TCR beta CDR3 regions. HTBI primers drove first-round RT-PCR of the TCR CDR3. One entry per CDR3 protein, called by TCRdb with MiXCR from the multiplex PCR reads. The sample includes roughly 500,000 distinct CDR3 sequences, roughly 46% of them seen just once.

The sequencing input was peripheral blood or thyroid tissue (not recorded which). The gene calls are TRBV29-1 and TRBJ2-7, with D perhaps TRBD1 or TRBD2 (5 bases each). The clonotype originates from an adult woman with Graves' disease, either hyperthyroidism or ophthalmopathy (not recorded which). In nucleotides, the CDR3 is TGCAGCGTTGCCGGGACGGGGTTATCCTACGAGCAGTACTTC. Translation: CSVAGTGLSYEQYF.